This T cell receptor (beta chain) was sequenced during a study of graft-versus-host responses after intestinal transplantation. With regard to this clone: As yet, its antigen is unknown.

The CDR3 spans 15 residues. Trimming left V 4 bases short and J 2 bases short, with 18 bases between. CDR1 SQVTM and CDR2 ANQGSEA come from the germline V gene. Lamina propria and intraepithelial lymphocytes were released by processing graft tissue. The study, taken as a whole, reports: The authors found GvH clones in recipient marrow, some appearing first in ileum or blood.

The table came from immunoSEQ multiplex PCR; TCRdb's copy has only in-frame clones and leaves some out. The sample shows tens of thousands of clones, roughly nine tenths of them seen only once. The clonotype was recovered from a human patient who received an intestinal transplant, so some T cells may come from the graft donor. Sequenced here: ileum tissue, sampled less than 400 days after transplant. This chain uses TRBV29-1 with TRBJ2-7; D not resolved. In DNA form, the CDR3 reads TGCAGCGTTGGAGGTCCTCCCTCTGGAACCTACGAGCAGTACTTC. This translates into CSVGGPPSGTYEQYF.